The sample holds many counts of the clone carrying this T cell receptor beta chain. The trim removed 2 bases at V and 5 bases at J, leaving 4 bases unmatched. This CDR3 is built from 14 residues. Germline V gene lookup returns CDR1 LGHDT and CDR2 YNNKEL (reference sequence). This sample is part of a study of T-cell reconstitution after alpha-beta-depleted transplantation in children. For TCRbeta, the library was prepared with unique molecular identifiers. One entry per CDR3 protein, called by TCRdb with MiXCR from the PCR reads. The table records over 150,000 distinct CDR3 sequences, around 10% of them present only once.

This receptor was taken from a boy younger than 10 with acute myeloid leukemia, due to receive a stem cell transplant. The sample in question was PBMCs, obtained before TCRalphabeta/CD19-depleted stem cell transplant. The chain links TRBV3-1 to TRBJ2-5; TRBD1 matches at 8 bases. In nucleotides, the CDR3 is TGTGCCAGCAGCCAAAACGACAGGGGTGAGACCCAGTACTTC. Amino acids: CASSQNDRGETQYF.